This passage covers 17 T cell receptor beta chains from one sample sequenced in a study of T cell clones after liver transplantation. Repertoires were generated with immunoSEQ multiplex PCR, while TCRdb's copy carries only in-frame clones and drops some. This sample has some 60,000 clones, with about two thirds found just once. This specimen was CD4+ T cells from blood, taken at the roughly 16-month timepoint. Receptor source: a human patient who received a liver transplant. Some of these T cells may belong to the graft donor.

The chain has TRBV7-9 and TRBJ2-2; 12 nucleotides agree with TRBD1. This CDR3 contains 16 residues. Germline CDR1 reads SEHNR; CDR2 reads FQNEAQ (reference sequence). The junction had 8 bases not matched to a gene; V was cut back by 4 bases and J by 8 bases. CDR3 DNA sequence: TGTGCCAGCAGCTCCAGGGACAGGGGGCAATCGGGGGAGCTGTTTTTT. Encoded protein: CASSSRDRGQSGELFF.

This chain uses TRBV28 with TRBJ1-2, with 7 bases aligning to TRBD1. CDR3 size: 15 residues. Trimming removed 5 bases from V and 3 bases from J; junction bases left unmatched: 9. Germline assignment: CDR1 MDHEN and CDR2 SYDVKM. The CDR3 nucleotides read TGTGCCAGCAGTACGAACAGGGGCGAGGACTATGGCTACACCTTC. Translating it yields CASSTNRGEDYGYTF.

The V gene is TRBV7-9, the J gene TRBJ1-5; D not certain. The CDR3 length is 13 residues. V lost 5 bases and J 2 bases, leaving 7 bases between the germline ends. CDR1 is SEHNR and CDR2 is FQNEAQ in the germline V gene (reference sequence). The CDR3 nucleotides read TGTGCCAGCAGCCTCACGGGCAATCAGCCCCAGCATTTT. This sequence encodes CASSLTGNQPQHF. Full variable domain (rest looked up from reference TRBV7-9 and TRBJ1-5): DTGVSQNPRHKITKRGQNVTFRCDPISEHNRLYWYRQTLGQGPEFLTYFQNEAQLEKSRLLSDRFSAERPKGSFSTLEIQRTEQGDSAMYLCASSLTGNQPQHFGDGTRLSIL.

Sample share makes this clone medium-sized. The rearrangement joins TRBV5-1 to TRBJ1-1; TRBD1 aligns across 8 bases. Germline loops: CDR1 SGHRS, CDR2 YFSETQ. V lost 2 bases to trimming and J lost 3 bases; unmatched junction nucleotides: 0. There are 13 residues in the CDR3. CDR3 protein: CASSLQGDTEAFF. CDR3 bases: TGCGCCAGCAGCTTACAGGGGGACACTGAAGCTTTCTTT.

The chain recombines TRBV19 with TRBJ1-2; the D is unclear. Germline V gene lookup returns CDR1 LNHDA and CDR2 SQIVND (reference sequence). The CDR3 loop spans 15 amino acids. V lost 1 base and J lost 4, with 13 bases in between. This CDR3 is CASSIVAADAYGYTF. The CDR3 DNA reads as TGTGCCAGTAGTATAGTTGCGGCAGATGCCTATGGCTACACCTTC.

The chain links TRBV29-1 to TRBJ1-1, with 9 bases fitting TRBD1. In germline, CDR1 is SQVTM, CDR2 ANQGSEA. With 4 bases clipped from V and 1 base from J, the junction kept 10 bases outside the gene matches. This CDR3 contains 16 residues. CDR3 region: CSVARDRAPGNTEAFF. The CDR3, as DNA: TGCAGCGTTGCCCGGGACAGGGCCCCCGGGAACACTGAAGCTTTCTTT.

This rearrangement joins TRBV7-9 to TRBJ1-6; 7 positions match TRBD1. V lost 5 bases and J lost 4; bases outside the gene matches: 5. Germline V gives CDR1 SEHNR, CDR2 FQNEAQ (reference sequence). The CDR3 has 15 residues. As DNA, the CDR3 is TGTGCCAGCAGCCCCGGGACAGATTATAATTCACCCCTCCACTTT. Its translation is CASSPGTDYNSPLHF.

This clone was detected a few times. This rearrangement joins TRBV10-2 to TRBJ2-7; D is undetermined. Germline V CDR1 and CDR2: WSHSY, SAAADI. The CDR3 length is 14 residues. The ends were cut back, 1 base at V and 0 bases at J, with 7 bases in the middle. CDR3 coding DNA: TGCGCCAGCAGTGAGTTGTGGCCCTCCTACGAGCAGTACGTC. This sequence encodes CASSELWPSYEQYV.

The chain carries TRBV18 and TRBJ1-4, with D possibly being TRBD1 (6 bases). The CDR3 contains 15 residues. In germline, CDR1 is KGHSH, CDR2 LQKENI. Trimming shortened V by 3 bases and J by 8 bases, and 16 bases separated the two germline ends. The CDR3 nucleotides read TGTGCCAGCTCACCGAGGGGGTCGAGTGAAGAAAAACTGTTTTTT. The encoded protein is CASSPRGSSEEKLFF. Using reference TRBV18 and TRBJ1-4 for the parts outside the CDR3, the full variable domain is NAGVMQNPRHLVRRRGQEARLRCSPMKGHSHVYWYRQLPEEGLKFMVYLQKENIIDESGMPKERFSAEFPKEGPSILRIQQVVRGDSAAYFCASSPRGSSEEKLFFGSGTQLSVL.

The V gene is TRBV28, the J gene TRBJ1-5; no firm D call. Trimming cost V 2 bases and J 3 bases, with 11 bases left between them. The V gene's germline CDR1 is MDHEN and CDR2 SYDVKM. This CDR3 spans 15 amino acids. DNA of the CDR3: TGTGCCAGCAGTTTAACCCCTACCCTCAATCAGCCCCAGCATTTT. Translated: CASSLTPTLNQPQHF.

The V gene is TRBV25-1, the J gene TRBJ1-1, with D perhaps TRBD1 (6 bases). Deletions cut 1 base from V and 7 bases from J, with 10 bases between. In germline, CDR1 is MGHDK, CDR2 SYGVNS. The CDR3 spans 13 residues. DNA for the CDR3: TGTGCCAGCAGTGAATTCAAACAGGGTGAAGCTTTCTTT. Its protein is CASSEFKQGEAFF.

This clone was seen a single time. This chain uses TRBV5-4 with TRBJ2-2; D is uncertain. Germline loops: CDR1 SGHNT, CDR2 YYREEE (reference sequence). V shed 4 bases and J shed 2 bases, with 12 bases lying between them. The CDR3 sequence is 15 residues long. For the CDR3, the DNA is TGTGCCAGCAGCCGTAGTGGCAGCAACACCGGGGAGCTGTTTTTT. As protein: CASSRSGSNTGELFF.

V and J are TRBV6-4 and TRBJ2-3; maybe TRBD1 (6 bases). Germline V gives CDR1 MRHNA, CDR2 SNTAGT. The CDR3 has 13 residues. Trimming pared 0 bases from V and 6 bases from J, leaving 7 bases between. The CDR3: CASSDSRGDTQYF. The CDR3 DNA sequence: TGTGCCAGCAGTGACTCGAGGGGGGATACGCAGTATTTT.

The chain combines TRBV7-2 with TRBJ1-3; D gene unclear. V was shortened by 1 base and J by 1 base, with 2 bases between the two germline ends. The CDR3 has 13 residues. CDR1 and CDR2 from the germline V gene are SGHTA and FQGNSA. In nucleotides, the CDR3 is TGTGCCAGCAGCTTAGGATCTGGAAACACCATATATTTT. Amino acids: CASSLGSGNTIYF.

There are a few counts of this clone. The chain is built from TRBV2 and TRBJ1-2, with unresolved D. V was pared by 6 bases and J by 0 bases, with 5 bases between. The CDR3 is 12 amino acids. The germline CDR1 and CDR2 sequences are SNHLY and FYNNEI. CDR3: CASRASNYGYTF. The CDR3 nucleotides are TGTGCCAGCAGGGCTTCTAACTATGGCTACACCTTC.

V is TRBV6-5 and J is TRBJ1-6, with D unresolved. The CDR3 length is 14 residues. The ends were cut back, 6 bases at V and 2 bases at J, with 8 bases in the middle. Germline values: CDR1 MNHEY, CDR2 SVGAGI. In DNA, the CDR3 is TGTGCCAGCAGGGAGGGTCCCTATAATTCACCCCTCCACTTT. Translated: CASREGPYNSPLHF.

The gene calls are TRBV6-5 and TRBJ2-1; D may match TRBD1 or TRBD2 (6 bases each). Per the germline V gene, CDR1 is MNHEY and CDR2 is SVGAGI. Trimming pared 7 bases from V and 10 bases from J, leaving 17 bases between. The CDR3 runs 13 residues. CDR3 in amino acids: CASKNRGAGEQFF. For the CDR3, the DNA is TGTGCCAGCAAGAATAGGGGGGCCGGGGAGCAGTTCTTC.